This T cell receptor (beta chain) comes out of a study of molecular identifiers for immune sequencing clone quantification. This clonotype was recorded at least ten times. The CDR3 is 17 residues long. Germline-derived CDR1 and CDR2 are MGHRA and YSYEKL. With 6 bases removed from V and 0 bases from J, the gap between germline ends came to 18 bases. TCRdb re-derived calls from the PCR reads in MiXCR, one entry per CDR3 protein. The sample contains 300,000 to 400,000 distinct CDR3 sequences, about 20% of which appear only once. This chain connects TRBV4-1 to TRBJ2-1; D remains unclear. Material for sequencing was naive CD8+ T cells from blood, with Jurkat cell RNA spiked in. As to subset: FACS-sorted CD8+CD4-CCR7+CD45RA+ naive T cells. The receptor's source is a human donor in good health. Some libraries in this study had Jurkat cell RNA spiked in. CDR3 sequence: CASSPTGEPGSYNEQFF. The CDR3, as DNA: TGCGCCAGCAGTCCTACCGGAGAGCCAGGCTCCTACAATGAGCAGTTCTTC.